By share, the clone carrying this TCR beta chain counts as medium-sized (0.01 to 0.1%). Antigen: not known. Some clones are missing from TCRdb's copy, which holds only in-frame ones; the method was immunoSEQ multiplex PCR. This sample carries 8,500 to 10,000 clones, 60% to 80% of them seen once, and the ten largest clones take 15% to 20%. These data originate in a study of early stage breast cancer tumors. Study overall: ER+/PR+/HER2- status applied to about 70% of the 16 invasive breast tumors. Invasive lobular carcinomas made up about 30% of the 12 ER+/PR+/HER2- tumors. Findings and caveats of the study: Enriched TCRB sequences shared across patients were mostly commonly generated sequences.

The CDR3 is 17 amino acids. V shed 1 base and J 4 bases; nucleotides not matched to a gene: 9. Germline lookup yields CDR1 KGHSH and CDR2 LQKENI. The adjacent normal breast tissue was taken about 1.8-4 cm from the tumor. The sample was normal breast tissue next to the tumor. The rearrangement links TRBV18 to TRBJ2-2; TRBD2 agrees at 7 bases. This TCR came from a person in their sixties or seventies with breast cancer. As DNA, the CDR3 is TGTGCCAGCTCACCACTCGGCGGGAGCGACACCACCGGGGAGCTGTTTTTT. Its translation is CASSPLGGSDTTGELFF.